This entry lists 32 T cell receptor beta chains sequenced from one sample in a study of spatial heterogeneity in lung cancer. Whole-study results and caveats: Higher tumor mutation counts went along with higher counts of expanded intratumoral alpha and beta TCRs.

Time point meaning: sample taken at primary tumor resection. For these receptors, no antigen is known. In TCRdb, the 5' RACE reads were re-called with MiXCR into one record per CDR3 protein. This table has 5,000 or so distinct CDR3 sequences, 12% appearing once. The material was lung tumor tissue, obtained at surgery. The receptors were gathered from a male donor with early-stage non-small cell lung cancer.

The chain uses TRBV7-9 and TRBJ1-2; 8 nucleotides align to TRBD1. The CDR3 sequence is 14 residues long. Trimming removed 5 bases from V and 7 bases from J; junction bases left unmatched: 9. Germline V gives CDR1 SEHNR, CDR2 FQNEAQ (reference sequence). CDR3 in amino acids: CASSPDRGFRGYTF. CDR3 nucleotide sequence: TGTGCCAGCAGCCCAGACAGGGGATTTCGTGGCTACACCTTC.

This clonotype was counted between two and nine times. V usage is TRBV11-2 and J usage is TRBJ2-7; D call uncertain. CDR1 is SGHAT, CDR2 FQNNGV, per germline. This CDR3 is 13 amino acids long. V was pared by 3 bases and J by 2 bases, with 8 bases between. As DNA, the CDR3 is TGTGCCAGCAGCTTTAGTGGGACCTACGAGCAGTACTTC. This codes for CASSFSGTYEQYF. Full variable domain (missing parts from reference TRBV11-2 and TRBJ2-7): EAGVAQSPRYKIIEKRQSVAFWCNPISGHATLYWYQQILGQGPKLLIQFQNNGVVDDSQLPKDRFSAERLKGVDSTLKIQPAKLEDSAVYLCASSFSGTYEQYFGPGTRLTVT.

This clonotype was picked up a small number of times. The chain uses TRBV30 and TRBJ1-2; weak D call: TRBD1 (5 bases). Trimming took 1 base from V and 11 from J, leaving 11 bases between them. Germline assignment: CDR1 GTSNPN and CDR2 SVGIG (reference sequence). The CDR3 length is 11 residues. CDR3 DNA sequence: TGTGCCTGGAGTGGGGGACTCGGGTACACCTTC. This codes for CAWSGGLGYTF. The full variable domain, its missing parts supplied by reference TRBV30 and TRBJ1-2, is SQTIHQWPATLVQPVGSPLSLECTVEGTSNPNLYWYRQAAGRGLQLLFYSVGIGQISSEVPQNLSASRPQDRQFILSSKKLLLSDSGFYLCAWSGGLGYTFGSGTRLTVV.

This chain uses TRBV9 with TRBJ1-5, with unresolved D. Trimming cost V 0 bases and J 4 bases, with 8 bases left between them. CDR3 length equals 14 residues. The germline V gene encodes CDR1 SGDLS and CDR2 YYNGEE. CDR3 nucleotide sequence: TGTGCCAGCAGCGTAGTGAACAGTAATCAGCCCCAGCATTTT. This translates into CASSVVNSNQPQHF.

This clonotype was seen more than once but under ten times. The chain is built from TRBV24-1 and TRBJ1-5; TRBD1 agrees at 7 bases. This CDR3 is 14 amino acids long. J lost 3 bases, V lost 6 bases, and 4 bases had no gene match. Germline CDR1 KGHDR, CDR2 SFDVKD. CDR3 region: CATSQGGLNQPQHF. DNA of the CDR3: TGTGCCACCAGTCAGGGGGGTCTCAATCAGCCCCAGCATTTT.

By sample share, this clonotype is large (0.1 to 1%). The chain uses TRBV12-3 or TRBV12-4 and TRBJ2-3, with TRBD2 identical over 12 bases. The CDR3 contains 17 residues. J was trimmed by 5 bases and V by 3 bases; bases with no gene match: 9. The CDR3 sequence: CASSFWLAGGSEDTQYF. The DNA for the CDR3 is TGTGCCAGCAGTTTCTGGCTAGCGGGAGGGAGTGAAGATACGCAGTATTTT.

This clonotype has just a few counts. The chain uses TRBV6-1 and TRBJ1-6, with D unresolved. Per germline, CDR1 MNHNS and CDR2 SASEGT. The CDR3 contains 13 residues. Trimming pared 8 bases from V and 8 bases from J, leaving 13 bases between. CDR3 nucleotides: TGTGCCAGCCAGACAAATAGAGATTCACCCCTCCACTTT. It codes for CASQTNRDSPLHF.

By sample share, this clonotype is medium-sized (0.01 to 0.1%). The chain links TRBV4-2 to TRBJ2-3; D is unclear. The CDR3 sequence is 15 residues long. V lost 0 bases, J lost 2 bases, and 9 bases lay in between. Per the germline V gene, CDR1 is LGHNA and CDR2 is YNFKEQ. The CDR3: CASSQDIQYTDTQYF. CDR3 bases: TGTGCCAGCAGCCAAGATATCCAGTACACAGATACGCAGTATTTT.

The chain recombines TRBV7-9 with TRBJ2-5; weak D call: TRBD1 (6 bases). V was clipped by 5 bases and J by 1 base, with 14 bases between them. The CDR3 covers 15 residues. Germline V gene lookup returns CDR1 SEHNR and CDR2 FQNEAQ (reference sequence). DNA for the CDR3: TGTGCCAGCAGCAGCGACCCGGACAGCCAAGAGACCCAGTACTTC. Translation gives CASSSDPDSQETQYF.

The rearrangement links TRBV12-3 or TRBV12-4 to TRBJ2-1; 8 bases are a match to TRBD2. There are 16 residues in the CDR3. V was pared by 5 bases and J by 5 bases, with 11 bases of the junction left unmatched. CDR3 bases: TGTGCCAGCAGTCCCCCAGCTAGCGGGCGAAACAATGAGCAGTTCTTC. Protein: CASSPPASGRNNEQFF.

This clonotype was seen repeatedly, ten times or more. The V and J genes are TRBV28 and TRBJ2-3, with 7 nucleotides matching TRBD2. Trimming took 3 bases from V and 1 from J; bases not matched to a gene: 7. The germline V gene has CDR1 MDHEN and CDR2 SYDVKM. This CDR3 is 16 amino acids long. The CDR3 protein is CASSFQSGGGTDTQYF. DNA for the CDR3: TGTGCCAGCAGTTTTCAGTCGGGAGGTGGCACAGATACGCAGTATTTT.

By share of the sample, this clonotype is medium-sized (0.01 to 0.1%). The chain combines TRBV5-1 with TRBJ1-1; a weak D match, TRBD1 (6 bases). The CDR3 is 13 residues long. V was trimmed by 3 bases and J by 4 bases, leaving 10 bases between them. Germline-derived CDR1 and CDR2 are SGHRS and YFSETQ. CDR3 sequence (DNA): TGCGCCAGCAGCTCTGGAGGGGGCACTGAAGCTTTCTTT. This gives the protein CASSSGGGTEAFF.

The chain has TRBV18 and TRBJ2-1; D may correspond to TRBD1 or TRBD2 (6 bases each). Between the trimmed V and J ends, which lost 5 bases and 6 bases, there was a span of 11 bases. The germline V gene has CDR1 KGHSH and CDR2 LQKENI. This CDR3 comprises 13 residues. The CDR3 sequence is CASSAGEVNEQFF. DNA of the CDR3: TGTGCCAGCTCAGCAGGGGAGGTCAATGAGCAGTTCTTC.

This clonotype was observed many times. The CDR3 DNA reads as TGTGCCAGCAGTTATACTCCAGAATATGGCTACACCTTC. Translation gives CASSYTPEYGYTF. This sequence joins TRBV6-6 and TRBJ1-2; D uncertain. Trimming took off 3 bases at V and 5 bases at J, with 10 bases between the two ends. The germline V gene encodes CDR1 MNHNY and CDR2 SVGAGI (reference sequence). The CDR3 is 13 residues long.

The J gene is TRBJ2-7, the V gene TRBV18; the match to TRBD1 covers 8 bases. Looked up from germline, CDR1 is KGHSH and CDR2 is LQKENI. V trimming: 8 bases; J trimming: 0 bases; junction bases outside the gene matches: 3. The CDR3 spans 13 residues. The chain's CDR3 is CASAGQASYEQYF. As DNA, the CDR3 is TGTGCCAGCGCGGGACAGGCCTCCTACGAGCAGTACTTC.

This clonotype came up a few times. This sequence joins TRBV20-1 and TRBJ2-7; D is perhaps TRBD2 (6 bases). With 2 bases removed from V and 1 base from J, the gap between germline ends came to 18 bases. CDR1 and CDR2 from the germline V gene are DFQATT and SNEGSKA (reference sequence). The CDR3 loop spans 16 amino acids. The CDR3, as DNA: TGCAGTGCTAGAATCCTACTAGCCTCATCTTCCTACGAGCAGTACTTC. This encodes CSARILLASSSYEQYF.

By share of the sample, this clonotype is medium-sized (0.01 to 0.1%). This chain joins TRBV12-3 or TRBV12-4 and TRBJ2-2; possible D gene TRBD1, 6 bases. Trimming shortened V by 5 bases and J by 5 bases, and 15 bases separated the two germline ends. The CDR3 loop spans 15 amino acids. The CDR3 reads CASSPGQKTTGELFF. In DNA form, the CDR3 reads TGTGCCAGCAGTCCGGGACAAAAAACAACCGGGGAGCTGTTTTTT.

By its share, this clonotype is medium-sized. The CDR3 here is CASSQDMREREQFF. The CDR3 DNA reads TGCGCCAGCAGCCAAGATATGCGCGAGAGGGAGCAGTTCTTC. The rearrangement links TRBV4-1 to TRBJ2-1; D unclear. Germline-derived CDR1 and CDR2 are MGHRA and YSYEKL. V shed 0 bases and J shed 10 bases, with 13 bases lying between them. The CDR3 is 14 amino acids.

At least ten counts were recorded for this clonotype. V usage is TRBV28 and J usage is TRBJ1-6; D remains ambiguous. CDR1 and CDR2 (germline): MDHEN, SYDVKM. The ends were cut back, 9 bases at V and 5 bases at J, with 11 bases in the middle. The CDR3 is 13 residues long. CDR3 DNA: TGTGCCAGTGTCCGAGATAATAATTCACCCCTCCACTTT. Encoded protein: CASVRDNNSPLHF. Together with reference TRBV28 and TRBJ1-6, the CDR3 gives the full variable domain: DVKVTQSSRYLVKRTGEKVFLECVQDMDHENMFWYRQDPGLGLRLIYFSYDVKMKEKGDIPEGYSVSREKKERFSLILESASTNQTSMYLCASVRDNNSPLHFGNGTRLTVT.

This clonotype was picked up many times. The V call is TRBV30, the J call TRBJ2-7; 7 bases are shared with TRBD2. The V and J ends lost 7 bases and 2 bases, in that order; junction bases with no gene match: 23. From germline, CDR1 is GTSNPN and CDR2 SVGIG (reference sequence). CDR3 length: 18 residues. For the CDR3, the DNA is TGTGCCTACCGGACGTCTAGCGGACCGATGGGCGACGCCTACGAGCAGTACGTC. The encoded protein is CAYRTSSGPMGDAYEQYV.

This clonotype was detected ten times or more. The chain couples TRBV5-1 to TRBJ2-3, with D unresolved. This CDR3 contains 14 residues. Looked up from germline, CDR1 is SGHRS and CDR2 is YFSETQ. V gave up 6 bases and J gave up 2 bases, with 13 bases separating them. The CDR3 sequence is CASIPEPTTDTQYF. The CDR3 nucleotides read TGCGCCAGCATCCCAGAGCCGACCACAGATACGCAGTATTTT.

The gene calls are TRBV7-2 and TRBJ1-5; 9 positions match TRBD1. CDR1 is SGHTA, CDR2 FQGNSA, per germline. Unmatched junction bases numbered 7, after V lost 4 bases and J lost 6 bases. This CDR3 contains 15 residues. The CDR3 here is CASSSNTGGFQPQHF. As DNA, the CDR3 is TGTGCCAGCAGCTCCAATACAGGGGGCTTTCAGCCCCAGCATTTT. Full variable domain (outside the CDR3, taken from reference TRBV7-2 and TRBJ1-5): GAGVSQSPSNKVTEKGKDVELRCDPISGHTALYWYRQSLGQGLEFLIYFQGNSAPDKSGLPSDRFSAERTGGSVSTLTIQRTQQEDSAVYLCASSSNTGGFQPQHFGDGTRLSIL.

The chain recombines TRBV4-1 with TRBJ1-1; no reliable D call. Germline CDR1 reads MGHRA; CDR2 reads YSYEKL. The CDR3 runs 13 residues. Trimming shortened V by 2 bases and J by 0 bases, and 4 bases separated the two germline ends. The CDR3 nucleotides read TGCGCCAGCAGCCAAATGGTGAACACTGAAGCTTTCTTT. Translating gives CASSQMVNTEAFF.

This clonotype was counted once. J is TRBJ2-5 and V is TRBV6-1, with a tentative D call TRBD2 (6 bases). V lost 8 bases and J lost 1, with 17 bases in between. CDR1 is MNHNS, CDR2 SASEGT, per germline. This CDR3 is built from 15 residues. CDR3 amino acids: CASSRGKTSQETQYF. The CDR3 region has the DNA TGTGCCAGCTCCCGGGGGAAGACATCCCAAGAGACCCAGTACTTC.

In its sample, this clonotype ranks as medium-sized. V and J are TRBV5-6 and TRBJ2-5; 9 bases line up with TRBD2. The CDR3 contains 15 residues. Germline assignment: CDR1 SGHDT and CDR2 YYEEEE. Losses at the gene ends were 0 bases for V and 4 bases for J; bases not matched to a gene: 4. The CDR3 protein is CASSLAGLAAETQYF. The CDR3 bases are TGTGCCAGCAGCTTGGCGGGACTAGCAGCAGAGACCCAGTACTTC.

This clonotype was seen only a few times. This chain's CDR3 is CASSQVATGELFF. The DNA of the CDR3 is TGTGCCAGCAGCCAAGTGGCCACCGGGGAGCTGTTTTTT. V and J are TRBV4-2 and TRBJ2-2; D call uncertain. The CDR3 consists of 13 residues. V was clipped by 1 base and J by 4 bases, with 4 bases between them. The germline CDR1 and CDR2 sequences are LGHNA and YNFKEQ.

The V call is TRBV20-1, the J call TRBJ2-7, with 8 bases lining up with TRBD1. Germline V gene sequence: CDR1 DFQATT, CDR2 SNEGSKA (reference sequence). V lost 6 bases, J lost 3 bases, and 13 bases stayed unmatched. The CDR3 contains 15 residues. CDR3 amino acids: CSAPPPGGLRYEQYF. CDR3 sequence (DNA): TGCAGTGCCCCCCCTCCAGGGGGCTTACGCTACGAGCAGTACTTC.

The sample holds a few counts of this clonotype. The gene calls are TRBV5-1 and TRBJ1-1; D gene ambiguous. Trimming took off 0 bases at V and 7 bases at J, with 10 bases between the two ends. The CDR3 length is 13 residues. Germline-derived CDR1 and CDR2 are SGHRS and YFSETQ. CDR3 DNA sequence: TGCGCCAGCAGCTTGGGGCTGGGGAGTGAAGCTTTCTTT. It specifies CASSLGLGSEAFF.

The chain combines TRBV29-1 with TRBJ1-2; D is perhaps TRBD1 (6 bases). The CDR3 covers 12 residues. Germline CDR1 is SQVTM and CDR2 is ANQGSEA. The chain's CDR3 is CTYQRGDYGYTF. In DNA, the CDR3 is TGCACATACCAAAGGGGGGACTATGGCTACACCTTC.

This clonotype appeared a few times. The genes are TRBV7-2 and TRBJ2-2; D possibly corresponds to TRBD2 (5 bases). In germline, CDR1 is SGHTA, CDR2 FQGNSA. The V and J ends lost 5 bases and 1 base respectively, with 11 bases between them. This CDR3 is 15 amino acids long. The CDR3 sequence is CASSREAVNTGELFF. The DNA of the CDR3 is TGTGCCAGCAGCCGAGAAGCGGTGAACACCGGGGAGCTGTTTTTT.

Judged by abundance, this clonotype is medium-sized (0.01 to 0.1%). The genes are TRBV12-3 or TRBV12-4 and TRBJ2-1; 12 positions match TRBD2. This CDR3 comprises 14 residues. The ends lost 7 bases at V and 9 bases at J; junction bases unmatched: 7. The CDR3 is CASNLAGGPGEQFF. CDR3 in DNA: TGTGCCAGCAACCTAGCGGGGGGGCCCGGTGAGCAGTTCTTC.

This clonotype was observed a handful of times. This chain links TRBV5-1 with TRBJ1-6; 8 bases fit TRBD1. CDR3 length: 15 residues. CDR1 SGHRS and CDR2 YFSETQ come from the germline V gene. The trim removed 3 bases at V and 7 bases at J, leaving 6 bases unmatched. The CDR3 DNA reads TGCGCCAGCAGCTCCGACAGGGGTAGGAATTCACCCCTCCACTTT. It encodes CASSSDRGRNSPLHF.